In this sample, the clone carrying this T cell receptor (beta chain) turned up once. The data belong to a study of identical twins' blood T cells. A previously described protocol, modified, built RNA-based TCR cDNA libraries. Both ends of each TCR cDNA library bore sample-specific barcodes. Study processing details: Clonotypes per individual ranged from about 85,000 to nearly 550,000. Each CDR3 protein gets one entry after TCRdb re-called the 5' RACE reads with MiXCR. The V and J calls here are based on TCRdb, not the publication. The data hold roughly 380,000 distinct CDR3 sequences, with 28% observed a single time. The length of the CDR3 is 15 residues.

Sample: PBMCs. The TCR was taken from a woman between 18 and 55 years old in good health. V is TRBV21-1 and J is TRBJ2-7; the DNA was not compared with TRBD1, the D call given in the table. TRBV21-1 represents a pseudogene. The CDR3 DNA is TGTACCAGCAGCCCCTGGACAGGAGATCGATACGAGCAGTACTTC. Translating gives CTSSPWTGDRYEQYF.